This TCR beta chain is drawn from a study of CD8+CD57+ T cells in acquired aplastic anemia. Study in general: Average DNA yield from sorted CD4+ and CD8+ cells was approximately 3 ug. Where healthy donors were concerned, CD4+ cells averaged approximately 9.8 million reads. Study-wide results and limits: Controls did not differ significantly from patients in CD8+ Simpson's diversity. More than 25 was the count of CD8+ CDR3 sequences that patients shared with controls.

The CDR3 is 13 residues long. Germline values: CDR1 DFQATT, CDR2 SNEGSKA (reference sequence). Unmatched junction bases numbered 8, after V lost 5 bases and J lost 6 bases. As regards this clonotype: Its specificity is unknown.

Genomic DNA constituted the template upon which TCR beta VDJ and CDR3 profiling was performed. Each CDR3 protein is one row after TCRdb ran MiXCR on the reads. The data show about 160,000 distinct CDR3 sequences, with approximately 43% seen just once and about 1.1% held by the top ten. The sequence derives from a human donor in good health. The gene calls are TRBV20-1 and TRBJ2-3; 7 bases fit TRBD1. The sample consisted of sorted CD4+, CD8+, or CD8+CD57+ T cells (not recorded which) from PBMCs. In DNA form, the CDR3 reads TGCAGTGCTGTGACAGGGTGGAAGGATACGCAGTATTTT. Its protein product is CSAVTGWKDTQYF.